The entry that follows covers one T cell receptor beta chain sequence. Antigen specificity is unknown. This sample stems from a study of blood T cells in healthy people across ages. Notes on the study in general: Per-million-T-cell TCR beta diversity fell roughly linearly with age. Investigators treated diversity estimates from one million T cells as underestimates.

Then a second PCR, running roughly 7 to 11 cycles, was carried out with a sample-barcoded 5' primer and a J-beta primer mix. TCRdb reanalysed the 5' RACE reads using MiXCR and keeps one entry per CDR3 protein. Of 1.8 million or so distinct CDR3 sequences listed, 39% are singletons. Per sample, a minimum of 6.5 million PBMCs were isolated. The authors extracted at least 6 micrograms of total RNA per sample. The V end was cut by 4 bases, the J end by 2 bases, with 15 bases between. The germline CDR1 and CDR2 sequences are SQVTM and ANQGSEA. CDR3 size: 14 residues. The genes are TRBV29-1 and TRBJ2-7; unclear D gene. The sequencing sample was made of blood. This TCR came from a human donor in good health. CDR3 region: CSVVFSARPYEQYF. DNA for the CDR3: TGCAGCGTTGTTTTCTCGGCGAGACCCTACGAGCAGTACTTC.